The 23 T cell receptor beta chains below all came from one sample that was sequenced in a study of T-cell reconstitution after alpha-beta-depleted transplantation in children. Preparation of the TCRbeta library was carried out with unique molecular identifiers. One entry per CDR3 protein results from TCRdb running MiXCR on the PCR reads. The data show around 400,000 distinct CDR3 sequences, roughly 21% seen once. Specimen: PBMCs from the stem cell graft donor, collected from the stem cell graft. These receptors came from a human donor who donated a stem cell graft to a child with acute myeloid leukemia.

In its sample, this clonotype was seen a few times. V gene TRBV10-2 combines with J gene TRBJ2-1; the D gene is possibly TRBD1 (5 bases). The V gene's germline CDR1 is WSHSY and CDR2 SAAADI. Trimming removed 2 bases from V and 0 bases from J, with 23 bases in between. The CDR3 extends over 20 amino acids. The CDR3 coding sequence is TGCGCCAGCAGTGAGAGGGGCGGCAGCGTGATATTAAGCTCCTACAATGAGCAGTTCTTC. It codes for CASSERGGSVILSSYNEQFF.

This clonotype was recorded at least ten times. This chain uses TRBV11-1 with TRBJ2-1, with 7 bases aligning to TRBD2. Germline CDR1 reads SGHAT; CDR2 reads FQDESV (reference sequence). CDR3 size: 15 residues. After removal of 5 bases from V and 4 bases from J, the junction contained 8 bases not matched to a gene. CDR3 amino acids: CASSVGSGRYNEQFF. The CDR3 DNA reads TGTGCCAGCAGCGTAGGTAGCGGGCGGTACAATGAGCAGTTCTTC.

This clonotype was observed a handful of times. The rearrangement uses TRBV7-2 and TRBJ2-7; no reliable D call. This CDR3 comprises 12 residues. Looked up from germline, CDR1 is SGHTA and CDR2 is FQGNSA. V lost 3 bases to trimming and J lost 1 base, with 4 bases between them. The CDR3 sequence is CASSFTSYEQYF. CDR3 sequence (DNA): TGTGCCAGCAGCTTTACATCCTACGAGCAGTACTTC. The full variable domain, its missing parts supplied by reference TRBV7-2 and TRBJ2-7, is GAGVSQSPSNKVTEKGKDVELRCDPISGHTALYWYRQSLGQGLEFLIYFQGNSAPDKSGLPSDRFSAERTGGSVSTLTIQRTQQEDSAVYLCASSFTSYEQYFGPGTRLTVT.

A few counts support this clonotype. The J gene is TRBJ2-3, the V gene TRBV5-1; D ambiguous. This CDR3 is built from 12 residues. From germline, CDR1 is SGHRS and CDR2 YFSETQ. V lost 3 bases to trimming and J lost 4 bases, with 6 bases between them. The CDR3 region is CASSWGSDTQYF. CDR3 nucleotide sequence: TGCGCCAGCAGCTGGGGATCAGATACGCAGTATTTT.

This clonotype turned up a few times. The V call is TRBV29-1, the J call TRBJ2-1; the D gene is possibly TRBD1 (5 bases). Germline lookup yields CDR1 SQVTM and CDR2 ANQGSEA. Trimming stripped 4 bases from V and 6 bases from J, with 13 bases between. The CDR3 contains 13 residues. For the CDR3, the DNA is TGCAGCGTTGTGGGGCAGAATATCAATGAGCAGTTCTTC. Its protein is CSVVGQNINEQFF.

In this sample, this clonotype turned up many times. The chain is built from TRBV11-3 and TRBJ2-1, with D possibly TRBD2 on 6 matching bases. Germline assignment: CDR1 SGHNT and CDR2 YENEEA. The CDR3 consists of 18 residues. With 1 base removed from V and 8 bases from J, the gap between germline ends came to 24 bases. In DNA, the CDR3 is TGTGCCAGCAGCTTAGTGGGGTCGAGACTAGTTGAGTTGCATGAGCAGTTCTTC. Residues: CASSLVGSRLVELHEQFF.

This chain uses TRBV12-3 or TRBV12-4 with TRBJ2-7; D may be TRBD1 or TRBD2 (5 bases each). V was cut by 6 bases and J by 4 bases, with 13 bases left in between. This CDR3 spans 13 amino acids. Here the CDR3 reads CASSPLGTYEQYF. The CDR3 DNA sequence: TGTGCCAGCAGCCCTCTGGGGACGTACGAGCAGTACTTC.

This clonotype was counted many times. V and J are TRBV20-1 and TRBJ2-1, with unresolved D. Germline loops: CDR1 DFQATT, CDR2 SNEGSKA (reference sequence). The CDR3 is made up of 15 amino acids. V shed 5 bases and J shed 4 bases, with 18 bases lying between them. Here the CDR3 reads CSAPESQRIYNEQFF. The CDR3 DNA reads TGCAGTGCTCCCGAGTCCCAGCGAATATACAATGAGCAGTTCTTC.

The CDR3 DNA is TGTGCCAGGTCAAAGATGGTCTACAATGAGCAGTTCTTC. Residues: CARSKMVYNEQFF. The V call is TRBV27, the J call TRBJ2-1; D gene ambiguous. V gave up 9 bases and J gave up 3 bases, with 12 bases separating them. This CDR3 is 13 amino acids long. Germline CDR1 MNHEY, CDR2 SMNVEV (reference sequence).

J is TRBJ2-7 and V is TRBV20-1, with 8 nucleotides matching TRBD2. The CDR3 runs 16 residues. Losses at the gene ends were 0 bases for V and 2 bases for J; bases not matched to a gene: 9. Germline assignment: CDR1 DFQATT and CDR2 SNEGSKA (reference sequence). The chain's CDR3 is CSAREFRAGAAYEQYF. For the CDR3, the DNA is TGCAGTGCTAGAGAATTCAGAGCGGGAGCAGCCTACGAGCAGTACTTC.

This clonotype has more than one count but fewer than ten. The V and J genes are TRBV5-6 and TRBJ2-1, with D uncertain. The CDR3 is made up of 13 amino acids. Germline values: CDR1 SGHDT, CDR2 YYEEEE. The V end was cut by 1 base, the J end by 10 bases, with 12 bases between. CDR3: CASSLRTFGEQFF. The CDR3 DNA sequence: TGTGCCAGCAGCTTGAGGACCTTTGGGGAGCAGTTCTTC.

The sample holds a few counts of this clonotype. The V call is TRBV19, the J call TRBJ1-5; D unclear. This CDR3 has 14 residues. Germline-derived CDR1 and CDR2 are LNHDA and SQIVND (reference sequence). Trimming removed 0 bases at V and 10 bases at J, with 13 bases between. For the CDR3, the DNA is TGTGCCAGTAGTATAGATCAAGGTGGTCGCCCCCAGCATTTT. The encoded protein is CASSIDQGGRPQHF.

This clonotype was observed a handful of times. V is TRBV4-2 and J is TRBJ2-7; maybe TRBD2 (6 bases). The CDR3 has 17 amino acids. Germline assignment: CDR1 LGHNA and CDR2 YNFKEQ. V lost 0 bases, J lost 1 base, and 16 bases lay in between. In DNA form, the CDR3 reads TGTGCCAGCAGCCAAGATTGGGGGGTTCGGTGGTCCTACGAGCAGTACTTC. This translates into CASSQDWGVRWSYEQYF.

A remark on this clonotype: This CDR3 is missing its conserved last phenylalanine or tryptophan, likely due to a read error. V usage is TRBV28 and J usage is TRBJ2-1; 9 bases match TRBD1. Trimming at V came to 5 bases and at J to 0 bases, leaving 5 bases not matched to a gene. The CDR3 runs 16 residues. The V gene's germline CDR1 is MDHEN and CDR2 SYDVKM. The CDR3 DNA is TGTGCCAGCAGTGGACAGGGGCCGAGCTCCTACAATGAGCAGTTCTGC. The encoded protein is CASSGQGPSSYNEQFC.

The V and J genes are TRBV30 and TRBJ2-1; D is ambiguous. The V end lost 4 bases, the J end lost 0 bases, and 7 bases lay between the germline ends. Germline V gives CDR1 GTSNPN, CDR2 SVGIG (reference sequence). The CDR3 totals 13 residues. This CDR3 reads CAWTPSSYNEQFF. The CDR3 region has the DNA TGTGCCTGGACTCCAAGCTCCTACAATGAGCAGTTCTTC.

This clonotype was seen a handful of times. The J gene is TRBJ2-1, the V gene TRBV30; possible D gene TRBD2, 5 bases. This CDR3 has 12 residues. Germline-derived CDR1 and CDR2 are GTSNPN and SVGIG (reference sequence). The V end was cut by 5 bases, the J end by 7 bases, with 12 bases between. Written as DNA, the CDR3 is TGTGCCTGGGAACTGGGAGTAAATGAGCAGTTCTTC. Amino acids: CAWELGVNEQFF.

The chain combines TRBV11-2 with TRBJ2-1; TRBD2 aligns across 10 bases. With V trimmed by 5 bases and J by 0 bases, 10 bases remained unmatched. The CDR3 is 18 residues long. The germline V gene encodes CDR1 SGHAT and CDR2 FQNNGV. The CDR3 protein is CASSPHGTSASSYNEQFF. CDR3 DNA sequence: TGTGCCAGCAGCCCCCATGGGACTAGCGCGAGCTCCTACAATGAGCAGTTCTTC.

In nucleotides, the CDR3 is TGTGCCAGCAGTCGCCAACAGAATTCACCCCTCCACTTT. Its translation is CASSRQQNSPLHF. V is TRBV6-1 and J is TRBJ1-6; D is uncertain. Germline loops: CDR1 MNHNS, CDR2 SASEGT. The V end was cut by 5 bases, the J end by 7 bases, with 9 bases between. The CDR3 is made up of 13 amino acids.

The rearrangement links TRBV9 to TRBJ1-3; D unclear. Per the germline V gene, CDR1 is SGDLS and CDR2 is YYNGEE. CDR3 length equals 15 residues. V lost 0 bases to trimming and J lost 0 bases, with 7 bases between them. The CDR3 is CASSVGADSGNTIYF. The CDR3 DNA reads TGTGCCAGCAGCGTAGGGGCGGACTCTGGAAACACCATATATTTT.

A few counts support this clonotype. The J gene is TRBJ2-3, the V gene TRBV7-2, with D uncertain. Germline V gives CDR1 SGHTA, CDR2 FQGNSA. This CDR3 is built from 14 residues. The V end lost 1 base, the J end lost 2 bases, and 7 bases lay between the germline ends. CDR3 sequence: CASSLVTVTDTQYF. In nucleotides, the CDR3 is TGTGCCAGCAGCTTAGTAACAGTCACAGATACGCAGTATTTT.

Note on this clonotype: Mismatch with germline at one junction end may stem from a read error. The chain is built from TRBV5-1 and TRBJ1-2, with TRBD1 as a possible D gene (5 bases). The CDR3 spans 11 residues. Germline V gene sequence: CDR1 SGHRS, CDR2 YFSETQ. The CDR3 nucleotides read TGCGCCAGCCAGCTTGGGACTCTGTCTGTTTTC. Amino acids: CASQLGTLSVF.

Ten or more counts support this clonotype. The junction shows a germline mismatch at one end, possibly a read error. The V gene is TRBV12-3 or TRBV12-4, the J gene TRBJ2-3; 12 bases align to TRBD2. The CDR3 spans 12 residues. The CDR3 here is CASSPSGRATSF. The DNA of the CDR3 is TGTGCCAGCAGCCCTAGCGGGAGGGCAACTAGCTTT.

The gene calls are TRBV12-3 or TRBV12-4 and TRBJ2-3; D call uncertain. The length of the CDR3 is 14 residues. V was cut by 8 bases and J by 4 bases, with 16 bases left in between. CDR3 DNA sequence: TGTGCCAGCCGAAGACGGTCTTCTCCAGATACGCAGTATTTT. Protein sequence: CASRRRSSPDTQYF.